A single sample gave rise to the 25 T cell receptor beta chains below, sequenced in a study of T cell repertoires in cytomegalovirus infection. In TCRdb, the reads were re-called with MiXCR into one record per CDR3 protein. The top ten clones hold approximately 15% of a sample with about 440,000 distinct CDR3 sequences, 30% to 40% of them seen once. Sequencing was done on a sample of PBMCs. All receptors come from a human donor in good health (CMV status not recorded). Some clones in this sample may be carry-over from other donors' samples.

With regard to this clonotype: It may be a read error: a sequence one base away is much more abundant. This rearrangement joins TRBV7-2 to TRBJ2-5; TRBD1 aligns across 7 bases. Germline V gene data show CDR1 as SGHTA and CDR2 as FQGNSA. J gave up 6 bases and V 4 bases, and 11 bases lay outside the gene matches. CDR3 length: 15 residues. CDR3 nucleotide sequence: TGTGCCAGCAGCTCAAACCGACAGGGACAACAGACCCAGTACTTC. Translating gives CASSSNRQGQQTQYF. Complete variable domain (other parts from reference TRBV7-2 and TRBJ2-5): GAGVSQSPSNKVTEKGKDVELRCDPISGHTALYWYRQSLGQGLEFLIYFQGNSAPDKSGLPSDRFSAERTGGSVSTLTIQRTQQEDSAVYLCASSSNRQGQQTQYFGPGTRLLVL.

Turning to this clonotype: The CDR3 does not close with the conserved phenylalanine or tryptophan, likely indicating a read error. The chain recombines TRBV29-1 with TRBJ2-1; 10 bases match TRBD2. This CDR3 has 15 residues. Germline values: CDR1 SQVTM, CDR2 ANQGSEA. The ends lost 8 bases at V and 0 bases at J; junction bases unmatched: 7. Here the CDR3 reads CSHGTSGASYNEQFL. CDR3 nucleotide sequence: TGCAGCCATGGAACTAGCGGGGCCTCCTACAATGAGCAGTTCTTA.

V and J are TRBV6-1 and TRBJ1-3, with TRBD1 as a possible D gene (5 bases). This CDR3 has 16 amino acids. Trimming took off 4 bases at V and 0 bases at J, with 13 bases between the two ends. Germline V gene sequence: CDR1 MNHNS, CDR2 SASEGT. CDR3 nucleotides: TGTGCCAGCAGTGTCGGGACTTTAAACTCTGGAAACACCATATATTTT. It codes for CASSVGTLNSGNTIYF.

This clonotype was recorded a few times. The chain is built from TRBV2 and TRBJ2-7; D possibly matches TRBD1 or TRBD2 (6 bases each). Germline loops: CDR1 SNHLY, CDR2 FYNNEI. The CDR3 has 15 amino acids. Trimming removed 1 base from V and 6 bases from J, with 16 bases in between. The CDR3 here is CASSEDRGHLGEQYF. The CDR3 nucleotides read TGTGCCAGCAGTGAAGACCGGGGGCATCTTGGCGAGCAGTACTTC.

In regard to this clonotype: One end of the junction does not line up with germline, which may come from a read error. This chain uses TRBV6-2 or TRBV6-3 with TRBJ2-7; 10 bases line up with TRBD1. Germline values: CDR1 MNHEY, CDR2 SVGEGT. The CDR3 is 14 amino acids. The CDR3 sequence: CARSRRQGAFEQYF. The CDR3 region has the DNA TGTGCCCGCAGTCGCAGACAGGGGGCTTTCGAGCAGTACTTC.

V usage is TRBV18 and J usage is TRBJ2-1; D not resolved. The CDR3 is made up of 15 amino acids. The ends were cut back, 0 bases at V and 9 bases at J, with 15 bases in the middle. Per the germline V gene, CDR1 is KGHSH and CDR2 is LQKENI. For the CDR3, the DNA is TGTGCCAGCTCACCACCGGTCACAACGTTGGCTGAGCAGTTCTTC. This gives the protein CASSPPVTTLAEQFF.

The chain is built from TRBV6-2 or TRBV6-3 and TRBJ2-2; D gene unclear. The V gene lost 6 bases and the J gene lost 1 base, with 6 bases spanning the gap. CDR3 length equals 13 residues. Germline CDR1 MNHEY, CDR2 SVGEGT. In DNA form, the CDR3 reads TGTGCCAGCAGCCACAGGAACACCGGGGAGCTGTTTTTT. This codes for CASSHRNTGELFF.

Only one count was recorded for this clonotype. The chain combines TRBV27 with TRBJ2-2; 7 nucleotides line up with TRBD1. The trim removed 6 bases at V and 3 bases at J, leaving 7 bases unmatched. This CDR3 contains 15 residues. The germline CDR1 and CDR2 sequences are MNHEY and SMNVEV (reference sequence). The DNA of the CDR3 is TGTGCCAGCAGCCCCTGGGACAGCGACACCGGGGAGCTGTTTTTT. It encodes CASSPWDSDTGELFF.

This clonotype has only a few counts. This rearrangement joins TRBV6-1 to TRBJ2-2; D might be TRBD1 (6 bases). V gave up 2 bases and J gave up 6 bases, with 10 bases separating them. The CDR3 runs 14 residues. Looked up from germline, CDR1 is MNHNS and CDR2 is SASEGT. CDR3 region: CASSELAGAGELFF. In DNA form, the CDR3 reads TGTGCCAGCAGTGAACTCGCAGGGGCCGGGGAGCTGTTTTTT.

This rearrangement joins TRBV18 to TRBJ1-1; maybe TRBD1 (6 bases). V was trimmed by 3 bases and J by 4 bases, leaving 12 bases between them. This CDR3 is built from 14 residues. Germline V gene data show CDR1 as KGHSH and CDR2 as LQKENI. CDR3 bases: TGTGCCAGCTCACCCACGGGACACCCCACTGAAGCTTTCTTT. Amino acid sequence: CASSPTGHPTEAFF.

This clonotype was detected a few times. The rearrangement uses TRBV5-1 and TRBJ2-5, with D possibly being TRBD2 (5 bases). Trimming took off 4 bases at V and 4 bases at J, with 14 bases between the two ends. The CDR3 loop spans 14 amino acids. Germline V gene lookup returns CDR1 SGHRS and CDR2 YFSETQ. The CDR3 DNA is TGCGCCAGCAGCCCGGACCCCGGAGGAGAGACCCAGTACTTC. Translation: CASSPDPGGETQYF.

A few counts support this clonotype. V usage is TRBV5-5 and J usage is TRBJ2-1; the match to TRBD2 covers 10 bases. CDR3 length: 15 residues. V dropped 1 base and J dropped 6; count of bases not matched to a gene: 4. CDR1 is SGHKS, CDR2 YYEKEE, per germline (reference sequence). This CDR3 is CASSLSGGAGNEQFF. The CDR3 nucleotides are TGTGCCAGCAGCTTGAGCGGGGGGGCCGGCAATGAGCAGTTCTTC.

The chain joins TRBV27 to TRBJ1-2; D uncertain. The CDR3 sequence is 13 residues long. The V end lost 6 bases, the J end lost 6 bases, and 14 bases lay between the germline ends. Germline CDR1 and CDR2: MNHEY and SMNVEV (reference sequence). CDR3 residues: CASRSLDGHGYTF. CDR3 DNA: TGTGCCAGCAGATCTCTGGACGGGCATGGCTACACCTTC.

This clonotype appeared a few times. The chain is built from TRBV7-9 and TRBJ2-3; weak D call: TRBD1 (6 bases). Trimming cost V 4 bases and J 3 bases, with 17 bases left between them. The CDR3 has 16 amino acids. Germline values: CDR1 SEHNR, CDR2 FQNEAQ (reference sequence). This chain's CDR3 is CASSSRVWTETDTQYF. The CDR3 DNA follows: TGTGCCAGCAGCTCCCGCGTCTGGACAGAAACAGATACGCAGTATTTT.

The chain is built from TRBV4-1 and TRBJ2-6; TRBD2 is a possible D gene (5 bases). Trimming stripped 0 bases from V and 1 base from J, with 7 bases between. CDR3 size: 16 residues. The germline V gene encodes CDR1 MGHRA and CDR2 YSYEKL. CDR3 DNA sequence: TGCGCCAGCAGCCAAGATAGCGCATCTGGGGCCAACGTCCTGACTTTC. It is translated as CASSQDSASGANVLTF.

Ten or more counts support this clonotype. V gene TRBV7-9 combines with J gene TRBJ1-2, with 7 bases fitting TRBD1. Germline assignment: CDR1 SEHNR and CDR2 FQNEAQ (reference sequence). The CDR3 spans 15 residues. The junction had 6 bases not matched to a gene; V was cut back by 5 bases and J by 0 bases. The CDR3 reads CASSPPTGSNYGYTF. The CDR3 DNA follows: TGTGCCAGCAGCCCGCCGACAGGGTCTAACTATGGCTACACCTTC. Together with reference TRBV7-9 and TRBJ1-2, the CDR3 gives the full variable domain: DTGVSQNPRHKITKRGQNVTFRCDPISEHNRLYWYRQTLGQGPEFLTYFQNEAQLEKSRLLSDRFSAERPKGSFSTLEIQRTEQGDSAMYLCASSPPTGSNYGYTFGSGTRLTVV.

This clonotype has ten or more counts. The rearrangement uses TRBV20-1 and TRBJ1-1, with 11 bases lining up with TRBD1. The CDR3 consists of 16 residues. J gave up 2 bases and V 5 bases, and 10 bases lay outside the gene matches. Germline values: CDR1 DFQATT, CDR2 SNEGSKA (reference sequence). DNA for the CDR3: TGCAGTGCTGAGAAAGCCGGGACAGGGGGAAACACTGAAGCTTTCTTT. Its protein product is CSAEKAGTGGNTEAFF.

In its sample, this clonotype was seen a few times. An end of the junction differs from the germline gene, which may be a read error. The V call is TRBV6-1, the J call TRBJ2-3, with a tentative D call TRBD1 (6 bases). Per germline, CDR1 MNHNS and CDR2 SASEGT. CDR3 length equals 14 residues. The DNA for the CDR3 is TGTGCCAGCAGTGAATTTGGGGACATGCATCCTGTAAGCTTT. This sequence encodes CASSEFGDMHPVSF.

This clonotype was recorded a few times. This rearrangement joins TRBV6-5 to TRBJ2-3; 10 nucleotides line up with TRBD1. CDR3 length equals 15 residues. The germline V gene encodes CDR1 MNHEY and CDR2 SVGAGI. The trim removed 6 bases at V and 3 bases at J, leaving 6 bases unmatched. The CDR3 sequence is CASRSTGGLTDTQYF. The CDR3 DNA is TGTGCCAGCAGGTCGACAGGGGGCTTGACAGATACGCAGTATTTT.

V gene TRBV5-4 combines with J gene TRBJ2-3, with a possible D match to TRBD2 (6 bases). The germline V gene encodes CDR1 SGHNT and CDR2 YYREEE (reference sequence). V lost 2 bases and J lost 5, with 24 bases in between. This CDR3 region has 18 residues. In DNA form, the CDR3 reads TGTGCCAGCAGCTTTCGCTTCCGGACTTTAGGGGAGGAAGATACGCAGTATTTT. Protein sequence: CASSFRFRTLGEEDTQYF.

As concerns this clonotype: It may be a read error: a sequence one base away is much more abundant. The CDR3 DNA reads TGTGCCAGTAGTATTCAATCCGGGACGTACGGCTACACCTTC. Encoded protein: CASSIQSGTYGYTF. The chain links TRBV19 to TRBJ1-2; tentative D call: TRBD1 (5 bases). The CDR3 length is 14 residues. CDR1 and CDR2 (germline): LNHDA, SQIVND (reference sequence). V was clipped by 3 bases and J by 8 bases, with 16 bases between them. The full variable domain, its missing parts supplied by reference TRBV19 and TRBJ1-2, is DGGITQSPKYLFRKEGQNVTLSCEQNLNHDAMYWYRQDPGQGLRLIYYSQIVNDFQKGDIAEGYSVSREKKESFPLTVTSAQKNPTAFYLCASSIQSGTYGYTFGSGTRLTVV.

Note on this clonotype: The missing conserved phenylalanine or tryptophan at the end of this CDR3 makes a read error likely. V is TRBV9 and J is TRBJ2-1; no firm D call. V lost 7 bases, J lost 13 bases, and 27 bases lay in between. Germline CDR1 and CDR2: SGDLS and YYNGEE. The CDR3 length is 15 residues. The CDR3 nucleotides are TGTGCCAGCGCCAAGAATACCAAGCGAGTAGGGTTTCAGTTCTTA. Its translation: CASAKNTKRVGFQFL.

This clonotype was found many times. The DNA of the CDR3 is TGTGCCAGCACCGAAATGCATCGGGCTGGGGGCTACGAGCAGTACTTC. Translating gives CASTEMHRAGGYEQYF. The gene calls are TRBV6-1 and TRBJ2-7; D could derive from TRBD1 or TRBD2 (5 bases each). CDR1 MNHNS and CDR2 SASEGT come from the germline V gene. V was cut by 7 bases and J by 3 bases, with 22 bases left in between. The CDR3 loop spans 16 amino acids.

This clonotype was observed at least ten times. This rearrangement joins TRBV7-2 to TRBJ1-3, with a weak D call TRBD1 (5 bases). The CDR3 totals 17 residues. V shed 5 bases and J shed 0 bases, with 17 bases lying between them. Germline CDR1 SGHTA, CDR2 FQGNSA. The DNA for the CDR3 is TGTGCCAGCAGCCCTAGATCAGGGTCTTACTCTGGAAACACCATATATTTT. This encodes CASSPRSGSYSGNTIYF.

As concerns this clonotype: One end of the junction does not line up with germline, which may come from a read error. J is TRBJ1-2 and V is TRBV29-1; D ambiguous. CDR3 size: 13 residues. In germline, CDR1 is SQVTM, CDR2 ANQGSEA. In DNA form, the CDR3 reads TGCAGCGTTCTAACGGGGTCTAACTATGGCTACCCCTTC. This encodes CSVLTGSNYGYPF.